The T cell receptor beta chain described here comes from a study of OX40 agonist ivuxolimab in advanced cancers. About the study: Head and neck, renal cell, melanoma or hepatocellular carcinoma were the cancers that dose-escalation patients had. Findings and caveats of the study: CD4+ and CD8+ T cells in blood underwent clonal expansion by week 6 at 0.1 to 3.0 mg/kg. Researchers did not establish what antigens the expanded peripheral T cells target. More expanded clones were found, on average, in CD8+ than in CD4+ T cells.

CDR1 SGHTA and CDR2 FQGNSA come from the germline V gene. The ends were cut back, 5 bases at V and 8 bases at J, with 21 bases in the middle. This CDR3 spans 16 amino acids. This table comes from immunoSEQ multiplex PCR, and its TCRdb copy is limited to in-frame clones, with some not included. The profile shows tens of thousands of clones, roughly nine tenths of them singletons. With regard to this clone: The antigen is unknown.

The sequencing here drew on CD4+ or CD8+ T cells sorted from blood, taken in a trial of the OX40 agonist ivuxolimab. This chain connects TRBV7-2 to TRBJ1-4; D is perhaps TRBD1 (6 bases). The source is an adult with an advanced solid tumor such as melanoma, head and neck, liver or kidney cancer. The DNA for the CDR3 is TGTGCCAGCAGCCCACCTAGTAGGGGGGCTGGCGAAAAACTGTTTTTT. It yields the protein CASSPPSRGAGEKLFF.